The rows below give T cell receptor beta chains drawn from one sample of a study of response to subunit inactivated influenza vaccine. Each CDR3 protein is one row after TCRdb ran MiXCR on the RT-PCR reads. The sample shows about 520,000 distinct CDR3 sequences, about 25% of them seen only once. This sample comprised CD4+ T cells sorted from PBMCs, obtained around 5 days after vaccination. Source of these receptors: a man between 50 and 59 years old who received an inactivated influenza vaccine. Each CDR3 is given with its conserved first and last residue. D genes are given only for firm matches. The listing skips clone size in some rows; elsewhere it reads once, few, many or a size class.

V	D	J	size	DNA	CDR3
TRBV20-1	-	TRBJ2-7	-	TGCAGTGCTTCCCAGGGTCCTAGGGCACACGAGCAGTACTTC	CSASQGPRAHEQYF
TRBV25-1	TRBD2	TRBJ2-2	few	TGTGCCAGCAGGAGTAGCGGGAGGGTGACCGGGGAGCTGTTTTTT	CASRSSGRVTGELFF
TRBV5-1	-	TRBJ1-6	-	TGCGCCAGCAGCCCCAGAGGGAGAGGGGACTCACCCCTCCACTTT	CASSPRGRGDSPLHF
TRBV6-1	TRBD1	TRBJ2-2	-	TGTGCCAGCAGTAATCCATCGGGACAGCCGATAAACACCGGGGAGCTGTTTTTT	CASSNPSGQPINTGELFF
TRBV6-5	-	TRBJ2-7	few	TGTGCCAGCAGTTACAAGGGGAGAGGGTACTTC	CASSYKGRGYF
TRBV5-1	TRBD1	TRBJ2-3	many	TGCGCCAGCAGCTTGGCCGGACAGGGCACAGATACGCAGTATTTT	CASSLAGQGTDTQYF
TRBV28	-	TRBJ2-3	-	TGTGCCAGCAGTTCACCCCGGCCACTCGAACGAGATACGCAGTATTTT	CASSSPRPLERDTQYF
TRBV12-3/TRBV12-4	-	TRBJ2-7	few	TGTGCCAGCAGTGGGGGTCATGGGAGCTTCTACGAGCAGTACTTC	CASSGGHGSFYEQYF
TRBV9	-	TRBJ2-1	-	TGTGCCAGCAGCGTAGGACAGGGAGGAAATGAGCAGTTCTTC	CASSVGQGGNEQFF
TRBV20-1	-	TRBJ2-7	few	TGCAGTGCTAGGTGGCAATCCTACGAGCAGTACTTC	CSARWQSYEQYF
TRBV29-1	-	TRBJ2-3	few	TGCAGCGTTGAGATTAATTGGGGCGATACGCAGTATTTT	CSVEINWGDTQYF
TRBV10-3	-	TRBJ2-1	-	TGTGCCATCAAAGTTTACAATGAGCAGTTCTTC	CAIKVYNEQFF